The clone carrying this T cell receptor (beta chain) was found a few times. The antigen remains undetermined. Some clones are missing from TCRdb's copy, which holds only in-frame ones; the method was immunoSEQ multiplex PCR. Here the sample spans tens of thousands of clones, approximately 94% being singletons. The nonmyeloablative bone marrow transplants came from related graft donors, with transient mixed chimerism. Unstimulated Tregs (CD4+CD25+CD127-) and CD4+CD25- non-Tregs were sorted from PBMCs. This sample stems from a study of Tregs in tolerant kidney transplant recipients. The study, taken as a whole, reports: Expanding Tregs on activated donor B cells appeared to best identify donor-specific TCRbeta clones. In tolerant patients, donor-specific Tregs outgrew total Tregs, suggesting antigen-driven expansion. Nucleotide sequences could not be compared across some patients' samples due to primer changes.

The CDR3 runs 13 residues. V was pared by 5 bases and J by 1 base, with 8 bases between. In germline, CDR1 is SNHLY, CDR2 FYNNEI. This receptor was identified in a human patient who received a combined kidney and bone marrow transplant. Some T cells may be the graft donor's. This rearrangement joins TRBV2 to TRBJ1-1; D is perhaps TRBD1 (5 bases). The sample consisted of CD4+ T cells from blood (PBMCs), taken 12 months after the transplant. The CDR3 reads CASSYRPNTEAFF. Written as DNA, the CDR3 is TGTGCCAGCAGTTACAGGCCGAACACTGAAGCTTTCTTT.